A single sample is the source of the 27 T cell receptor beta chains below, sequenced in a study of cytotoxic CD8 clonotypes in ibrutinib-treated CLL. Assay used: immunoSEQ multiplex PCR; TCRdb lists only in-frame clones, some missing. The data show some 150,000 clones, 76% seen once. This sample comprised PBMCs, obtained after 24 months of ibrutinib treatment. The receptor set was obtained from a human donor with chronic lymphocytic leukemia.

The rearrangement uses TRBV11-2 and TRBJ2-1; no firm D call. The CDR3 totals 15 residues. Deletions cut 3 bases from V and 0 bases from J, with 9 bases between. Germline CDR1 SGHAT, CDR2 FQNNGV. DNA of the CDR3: TGTGCCAGCAGCTTGGCGCCCACCTCCTACAATGAGCAGTTCTTC. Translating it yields CASSLAPTSYNEQFF.

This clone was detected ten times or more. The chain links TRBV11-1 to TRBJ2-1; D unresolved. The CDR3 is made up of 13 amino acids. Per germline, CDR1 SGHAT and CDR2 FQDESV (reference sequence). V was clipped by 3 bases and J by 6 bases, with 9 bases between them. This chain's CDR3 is CASSFGELNEQFF. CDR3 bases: TGTGCCAGCAGCTTTGGGGAACTCAATGAGCAGTTCTTC.

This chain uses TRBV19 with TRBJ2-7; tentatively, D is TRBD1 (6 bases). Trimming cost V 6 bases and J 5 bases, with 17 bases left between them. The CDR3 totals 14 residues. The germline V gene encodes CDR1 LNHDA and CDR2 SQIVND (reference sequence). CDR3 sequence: CASRRTDRFNEQYF. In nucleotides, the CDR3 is TGTGCCAGTAGGCGTACCGACAGGTTCAACGAGCAGTACTTC.

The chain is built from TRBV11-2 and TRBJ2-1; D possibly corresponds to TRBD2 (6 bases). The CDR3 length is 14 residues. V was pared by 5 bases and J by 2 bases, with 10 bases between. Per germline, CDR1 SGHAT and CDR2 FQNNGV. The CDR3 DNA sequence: TGTGCCAGCAGCCCATGGACTACCTACAATGAGCAGTTCTTC. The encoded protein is CASSPWTTYNEQFF.

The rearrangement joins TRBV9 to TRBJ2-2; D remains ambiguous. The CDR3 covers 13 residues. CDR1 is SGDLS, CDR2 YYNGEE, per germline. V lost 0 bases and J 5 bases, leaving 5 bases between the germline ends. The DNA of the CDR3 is TGTGCCAGCAGCGTAGTGGTAACCGGGGAGCTGTTTTTT. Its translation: CASSVVVTGELFF.

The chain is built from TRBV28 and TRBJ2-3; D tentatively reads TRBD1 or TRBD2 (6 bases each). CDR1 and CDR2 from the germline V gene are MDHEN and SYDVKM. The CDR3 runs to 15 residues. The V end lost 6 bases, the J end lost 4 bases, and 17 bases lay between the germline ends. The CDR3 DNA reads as TGTGCCAGCAGGTTGACCTACGGGGGCGCAGATACGCAGTATTTT. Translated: CASRLTYGGADTQYF.

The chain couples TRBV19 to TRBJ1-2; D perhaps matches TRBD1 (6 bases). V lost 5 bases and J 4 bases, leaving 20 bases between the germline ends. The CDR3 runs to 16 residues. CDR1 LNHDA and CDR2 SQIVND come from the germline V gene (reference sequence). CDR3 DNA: TGTGCCAGTAGTCTTAGCGCACCGACAGGCTCCTATGGCTACACCTTC. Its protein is CASSLSAPTGSYGYTF.

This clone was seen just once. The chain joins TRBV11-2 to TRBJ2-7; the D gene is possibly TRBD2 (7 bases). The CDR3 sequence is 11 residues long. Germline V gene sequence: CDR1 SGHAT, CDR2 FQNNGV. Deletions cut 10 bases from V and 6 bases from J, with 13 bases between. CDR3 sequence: CAIGGGFEQYF. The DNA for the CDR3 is TGTGCCATAGGGGGGGGATTCGAGCAGTACTTC.

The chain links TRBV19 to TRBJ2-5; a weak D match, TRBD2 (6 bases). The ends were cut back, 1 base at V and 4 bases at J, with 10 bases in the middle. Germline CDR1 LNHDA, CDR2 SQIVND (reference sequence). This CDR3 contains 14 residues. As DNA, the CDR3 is TGTGCCAGTAGTATAGGGTCCGGGAGAGAGACCCAGTACTTC. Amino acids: CASSIGSGRETQYF. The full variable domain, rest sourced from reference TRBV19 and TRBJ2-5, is DGGITQSPKYLFRKEGQNVTLSCEQNLNHDAMYWYRQDPGQGLRLIYYSQIVNDFQKGDIAEGYSVSREKKESFPLTVTSAQKNPTAFYLCASSIGSGRETQYFGPGTRLLVL.

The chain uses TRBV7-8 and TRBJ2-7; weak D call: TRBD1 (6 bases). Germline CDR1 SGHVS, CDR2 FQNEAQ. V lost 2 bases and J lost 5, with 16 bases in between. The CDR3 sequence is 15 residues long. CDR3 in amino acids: CASSLPGHAGHEQYF. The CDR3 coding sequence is TGTGCCAGCAGCTTACCGGGACACGCCGGCCACGAGCAGTACTTC.

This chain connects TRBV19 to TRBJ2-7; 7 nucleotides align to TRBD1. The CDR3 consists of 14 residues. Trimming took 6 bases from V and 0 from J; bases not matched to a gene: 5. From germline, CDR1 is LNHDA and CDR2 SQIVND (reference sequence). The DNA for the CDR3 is TGTGCCAGTAGGATGGACAGGAGCTCCTACGAGCAGTACTTC. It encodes CASRMDRSSYEQYF.

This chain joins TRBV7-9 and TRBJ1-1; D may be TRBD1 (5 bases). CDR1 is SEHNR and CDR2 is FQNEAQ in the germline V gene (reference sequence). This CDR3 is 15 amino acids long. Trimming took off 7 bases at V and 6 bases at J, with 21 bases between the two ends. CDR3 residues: CASIPSGPKGPEAFF. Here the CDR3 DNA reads TGTGCCAGCATCCCATCGGGGCCCAAGGGCCCTGAAGCTTTCTTT.

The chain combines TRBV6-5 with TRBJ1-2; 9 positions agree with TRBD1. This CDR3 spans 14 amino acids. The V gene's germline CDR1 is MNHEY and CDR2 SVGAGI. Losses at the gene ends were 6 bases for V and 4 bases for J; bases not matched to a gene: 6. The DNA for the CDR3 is TGTGCCAGCAGCCAACAGGGGGCCGGCTATGGCTACACCTTC. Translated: CASSQQGAGYGYTF.

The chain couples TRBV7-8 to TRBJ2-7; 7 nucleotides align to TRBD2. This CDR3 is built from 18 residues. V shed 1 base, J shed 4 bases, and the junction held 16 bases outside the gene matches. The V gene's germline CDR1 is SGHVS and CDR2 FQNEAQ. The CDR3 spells CASSLVRPIGGILYEQYF. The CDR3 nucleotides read TGTGCCAGCAGCTTAGTTCGCCCCATCGGGGGGATTCTTTACGAGCAGTACTTC.

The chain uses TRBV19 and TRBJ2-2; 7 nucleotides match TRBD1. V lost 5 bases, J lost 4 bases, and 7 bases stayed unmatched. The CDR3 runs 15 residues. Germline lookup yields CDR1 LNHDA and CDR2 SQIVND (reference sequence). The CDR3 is CASSSRDSPTGELFF. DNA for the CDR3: TGTGCCAGTAGTTCTCGGGACAGCCCCACCGGGGAGCTGTTTTTT. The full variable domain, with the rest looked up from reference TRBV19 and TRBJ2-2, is DGGITQSPKYLFRKEGQNVTLSCEQNLNHDAMYWYRQDPGQGLRLIYYSQIVNDFQKGDIAEGYSVSREKKESFPLTVTSAQKNPTAFYLCASSSRDSPTGELFFGEGSRLTVL.

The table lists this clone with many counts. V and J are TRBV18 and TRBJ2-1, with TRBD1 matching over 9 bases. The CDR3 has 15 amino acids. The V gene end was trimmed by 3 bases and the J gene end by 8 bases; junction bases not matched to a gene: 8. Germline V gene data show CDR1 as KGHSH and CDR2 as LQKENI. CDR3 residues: CASSPPRGQGDEQFF. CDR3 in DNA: TGTGCCAGCTCACCCCCCCGGGGACAGGGTGATGAGCAGTTCTTC.

CDR3 nucleotides: TGTGCCAGCAGCTTCTACTCCGTGGGGACCTACGAGCAGTACTTC. Amino acid sequence: CASSFYSVGTYEQYF. The V and J genes are TRBV7-3 and TRBJ2-7; D ambiguous. The CDR3 runs 15 residues. From germline, CDR1 is SGHTA and CDR2 FQGTGA. The V and J ends lost 3 bases and 2 bases respectively, with 14 bases between them.

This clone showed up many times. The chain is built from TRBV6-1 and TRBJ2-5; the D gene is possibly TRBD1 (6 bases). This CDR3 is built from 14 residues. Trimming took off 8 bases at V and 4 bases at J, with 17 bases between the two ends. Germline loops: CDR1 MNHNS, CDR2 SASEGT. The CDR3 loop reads CASGRTVRGETQYF. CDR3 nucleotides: TGTGCCAGCGGGCGGACAGTCAGGGGAGAGACCCAGTACTTC.

CDR3 coding DNA: TGTGCCAGCAGCAGCCCACAGGAACTGAAGCCTGAAGCTTTCTTT. It yields the protein CASSSPQELKPEAFF. The chain couples TRBV21-1 to TRBJ1-1; the table's TRBD1 call for D was not verified on the DNA. TRBV21-1 has pseudogene status. The CDR3 covers 15 residues.

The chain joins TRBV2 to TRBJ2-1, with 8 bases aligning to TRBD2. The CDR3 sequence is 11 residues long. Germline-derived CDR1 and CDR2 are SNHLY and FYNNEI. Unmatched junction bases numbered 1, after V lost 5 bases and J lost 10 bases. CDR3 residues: CASSTGGEQFF. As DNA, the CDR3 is TGTGCCAGCAGTACGGGGGGGGAGCAGTTCTTC.

CDR3 amino acids: CATSRDSGAQFF. In DNA form, the CDR3 reads TGTGCCACCAGCAGAGATTCGGGAGCGCAGTTCTTC. The V and J genes are TRBV15 and TRBJ2-1; TRBD2 might be the D (6 bases). CDR1 is LNHNV, CDR2 YYDKDF, per germline (reference sequence). V was cut by 0 bases and J by 12 bases, with 9 bases left in between. The CDR3 is 12 residues long.

Here the CDR3 DNA reads TGTGCCAGCAGCCAATGGGAGAACACTGAAGCTTTCTTT. Encoded protein: CASSQWENTEAFF. The V call is TRBV14, the J call TRBJ1-1; D unresolved. Per germline, CDR1 SGHDN and CDR2 FVKESK. CDR3 length equals 13 residues. Trimming left V 2 bases short and J 1 base short, with 5 bases between.

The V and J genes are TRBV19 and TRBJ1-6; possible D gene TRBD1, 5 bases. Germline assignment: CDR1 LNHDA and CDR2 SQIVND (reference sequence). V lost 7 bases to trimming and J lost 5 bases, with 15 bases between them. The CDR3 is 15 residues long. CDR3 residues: CASTPHGTNNSPLHF. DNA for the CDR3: TGTGCCAGTACCCCCCACGGGACTAATAATTCACCCCTCCACTTT.

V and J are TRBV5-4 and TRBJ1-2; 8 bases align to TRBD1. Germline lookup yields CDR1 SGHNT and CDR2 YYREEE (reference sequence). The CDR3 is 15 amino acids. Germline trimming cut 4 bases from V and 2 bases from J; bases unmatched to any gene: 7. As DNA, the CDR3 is TGTGCCAGCAGCCCCGGGACAGGAACCAACTATGGCTACACCTTC. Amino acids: CASSPGTGTNYGYTF.

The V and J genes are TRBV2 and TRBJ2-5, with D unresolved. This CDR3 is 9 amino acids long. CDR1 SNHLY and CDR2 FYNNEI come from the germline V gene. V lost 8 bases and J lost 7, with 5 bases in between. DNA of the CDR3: TGTGCCAGCTGGGGGACCCAGTACTTC. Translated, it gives CASWGTQYF. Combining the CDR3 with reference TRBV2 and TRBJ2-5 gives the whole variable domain EPEVTQTPSHQVTQMGQEVILRCVPISNHLYFYWYRQILGQKVEFLVSFYNNEISEKSEIFDDQFSVERPDGSNFTLKIRSTKLEDSAMYFCASWGTQYFGPGTRLLVL.

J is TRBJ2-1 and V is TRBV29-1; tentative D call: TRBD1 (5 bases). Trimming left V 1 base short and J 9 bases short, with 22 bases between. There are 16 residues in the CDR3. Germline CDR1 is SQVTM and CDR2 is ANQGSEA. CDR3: CSVEGIRTRDNSEQFF. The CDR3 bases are TGCAGCGTTGAAGGTATCAGGACAAGGGATAATAGTGAGCAGTTCTTC.

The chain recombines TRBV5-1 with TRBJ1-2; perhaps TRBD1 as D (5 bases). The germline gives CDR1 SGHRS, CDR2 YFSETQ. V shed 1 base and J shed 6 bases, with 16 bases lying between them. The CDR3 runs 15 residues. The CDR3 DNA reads TGCGCCAGCAGCTTGCAGGCAGGGTTGTTTGATGGCTACACCTTC. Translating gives CASSLQAGLFDGYTF.